This is a list of T cell receptor beta chains from one sample in a study of blood T cell repertoires in COVID-19. Profiling relied on immunoSEQ multiplex PCR, and the TCRdb table lists in-frame clones only, not all of them. This sample yields 55,000 or so clones, of which around nine tenths are seen a single time; 7.5% to 8.5% belongs to the top ten. Sample: peripheral blood. These receptors all stem from a man aged 60-69 years with active COVID-19. CDR3s include the opening cysteine and the closing phenylalanine or tryptophan. Each record gives: clone size, D gene, V gene, J gene, CDR3 protein, CDR3 DNA. D genes are given only for firm matches. The size entry is marked missing in some rows and otherwise reads once, few, many or a size class.

>-|TRBD2|TRBV6-5|TRBJ2-1
CASTRTSGTYNEQFF
TGTGCCAGCACCCGGACTAGCGGGACCTACAATGAGCAGTTCTTC
>-|-|TRBV7-9|TRBJ2-7
CASSPQYEQYF
TGTGCCAGCAGCCCGCAGTACGAGCAGTACTTC
>-|-|TRBV6-2/TRBV6-3|TRBJ1-5
CASSWASNQPQHF
TGTGCCAGCAGTTGGGCCAGCAATCAGCCCCAGCATTTT
>-|-|TRBV29-1|TRBJ1-2
CSVEILGRGGYGYTF
TGCAGCGTTGAAATTTTAGGTCGGGGGGGCTATGGCTACACCTTC
>-|TRBD2|TRBV24-1|TRBJ2-1
CATSDLGLAWLNEQFF
TGTGCCACCAGTGATTTGGGACTAGCCTGGTTGAATGAGCAGTTCTTC
>few|TRBD1|TRBV7-8|TRBJ1-1
CASSLAQGGAFF
TGTGCCAGCAGCTTAGCGCAGGGGGGAGCTTTCTTT
>few|-|TRBV12-5|TRBJ1-5
CASTGEGNQPQHF
TGTGCTAGCACGGGAGAAGGCAATCAGCCCCAGCATTTT
>-|-|TRBV3-1/TRBV3-2|TRBJ2-7
CASSQGHYTYEQYF
TGTGCCAGCAGCCAGGGACACTATACCTACGAGCAGTACTTC
>-|-|TRBV5-1|TRBJ2-1
CASSLSGSYNEQFF
TGCGCCAGCAGCTTGTCCGGGAGTTACAATGAGCAGTTCTTC
>-|TRBD1|TRBV5-6|TRBJ2-2
CASSPDRHTGELFF
TGTGCCAGCAGCCCGGACAGGCACACCGGGGAGCTGTTTTTT
>-|TRBD1|TRBV7-6|TRBJ2-7
CASGTGLEQYF
TGTGCCAGCGGGACAGGGCTCGAGCAGTACTTC
>-|-|TRBV4-2|TRBJ2-2
CASSQDRNTGELFF
TGTGCCAGCAGCCAAGATCGGAACACCGGGGAGCTGTTTTTT
>-|-|TRBV2|TRBJ2-5
CASSEAVQTDSETQYF
TGTGCCAGCAGTGAAGCGGTTCAAACGGACTCGGAGACCCAGTACTTC
>-|-|TRBV12-5|TRBJ1-6
CASGPDNSPLHF
TGTGCTAGTGGTCCCGATAATTCACCCCTCCACTTT
>once|TRBD2|TRBV14|TRBJ2-1
CASSRLAGVTYNEQFF
TGTGCCAGCAGCCGACTAGCGGGGGTAACCTACAATGAGCAGTTCTTC